These 9 T cell receptor beta chains were all obtained from the same sample, sequenced in a study of radiation and T cells in renal cell carcinoma (TCRdb year 2020). Libraries were constructed by the immunoSEQ multiplex PCR assay. In its TCRdb copy, this immuneACCESS table keeps in-frame sequences only and misses some clones. Where compared with another copy, unresolved V genes explain less than half of these, and the others have no known cause. A total of around 30,000 clones appear in this sample, 81% of them only once. In total, the top ten clones hold about 33% of the sample. Reading the label with the study, this specimen's time point is: blood 4 weeks post-SBRT, at nephrectomy. The label giving this sample's treatment or condition can be read as: 15 Gy SBRT to primary tumor, nephrectomy 4 weeks later. The specimen was blood, collected from a patient whose treatment included radiotherapy and nephrectomy. These receptors all come from a man aged 55 to 69 with renal cell carcinoma.

This clone was observed a handful of times. The rearrangement links TRBV19 to TRBJ2-6; possible D gene TRBD1, 6 bases. Trimming cost V 4 bases and J 1 base, with 20 bases left between them. From germline, CDR1 is LNHDA and CDR2 SQIVND (reference sequence). The CDR3 runs 19 residues. The CDR3 coding sequence is TGTGCCAGTAGTACTTCGGGTTGGCAGGGGTTTTCTGGGGCCAACGTCCTGACTTTC. Its protein product is CASSTSGWQGFSGANVLTF.

V is TRBV6-1 and J is TRBJ2-7; the D gene is possibly TRBD2 (6 bases). This CDR3 spans 14 amino acids. V was trimmed by 8 bases and J by 0 bases, leaving 14 bases between them. Germline V CDR1 and CDR2: MNHNS, SASEGT. The CDR3 coding sequence is TGTGCCAGCTCCGGGCGGGGCATCTCCTACGAGCAGTACTTC. It yields the protein CASSGRGISYEQYF.

The chain recombines TRBV7-2 with TRBJ2-7; D might be TRBD1 or TRBD2, each matching 5 bases. Germline V lookup: CDR1 SGHTA, CDR2 FQGNSA. The CDR3 is 14 residues long. V gave up 0 bases and J gave up 3 bases, with 9 bases separating them. CDR3 protein: CASSLAPGSYEQYF. The CDR3 bases are TGTGCCAGCAGCTTAGCCCCAGGGAGCTACGAGCAGTACTTC.

V and J are TRBV5-6 and TRBJ2-2; perhaps TRBD2 as D (6 bases). V was trimmed by 7 bases and J by 7 bases, leaving 14 bases between them. The CDR3 is made up of 13 amino acids. Germline V lookup: CDR1 SGHDT, CDR2 YYEEEE. The CDR3 DNA reads as TGTGCCAGCGGCCGAGGGAGGAGCGGGGAGCTGTTTTTT. Translated: CASGRGRSGELFF.

The chain links TRBV7-9 to TRBJ2-5; D is perhaps TRBD1 or TRBD2 (5 bases each). In germline, CDR1 is SEHNR, CDR2 FQNEAQ (reference sequence). The length of the CDR3 is 14 residues. The V and J ends lost 5 bases and 5 bases respectively, with 15 bases between them. CDR3 sequence: CASSRDHLRETQYF. The CDR3 region has the DNA TGTGCCAGCAGCCGGGACCATCTTAGGGAGACCCAGTACTTC.

The chain has TRBV21-1 and TRBJ2-7; TRBD1 is taken as the D call from the table, unchecked against the DNA. TRBV21-1 is given as a pseudogene. The CDR3 runs 17 residues. The CDR3 DNA sequence: TGTGCCAGCAGCACCAGTGCCCGGGACAGGGGGTCCTACGAGCAGTACTTC. Translated, it gives CASSTSARDRGSYEQYF.

V gene TRBV12-5 combines with J gene TRBJ2-5; D is ambiguous. The CDR3 length is 11 residues. The germline V and J ends were trimmed by 3 bases and 5 bases, with 4 bases remaining between them. CDR1 is LGHNT and CDR2 is FRNRAP in the germline V gene. This chain's CDR3 is CASGLGETQYF. As DNA, the CDR3 is TGTGCTAGTGGTTTAGGGGAGACCCAGTACTTC.

This clone occurred a few times. The chain uses TRBV10-3 and TRBJ2-7; possibly TRBD1 for D (5 bases). There are 14 residues in the CDR3. CDR1 is ENHRY and CDR2 is SYGVKD in the germline V gene. The ends were cut back, 4 bases at V and 8 bases at J, with 18 bases in the middle. The CDR3 DNA reads as TGTGCCATCAGTGTCCCAGGGTTACAAGAGCAGCAGTACTTC. It codes for CAISVPGLQEQQYF.

This chain links TRBV19 with TRBJ1-1; 7 bases align to TRBD1. Germline loops: CDR1 LNHDA, CDR2 SQIVND (reference sequence). The CDR3 covers 14 residues. V lost 9 bases, J lost 6 bases, and 13 bases stayed unmatched. This chain's CDR3 is CASTSQGRGSEAFF. CDR3 coding DNA: TGTGCCAGCACATCACAGGGCAGGGGGTCTGAAGCTTTCTTT.